The present entry profiles one T cell receptor beta chain with its context. Its antigen remains unidentified. This record belongs to a study of graft-versus-host responses after intestinal transplantation. About the research overall: Following induction with anti-thymocyte globulin, all recipients were given tacrolimus and steroids for about 3 years.

Between the trimmed V and J ends, which lost 8 bases and 5 bases, there was a span of 12 bases. Germline lookup yields CDR1 LNHDA and CDR2 SQIVND (reference sequence). The CDR3 extends over 12 amino acids. The data were produced by immunoSEQ multiplex PCR, yet TCRdb's version contains in-frame clones alone and is incomplete. Among 130,000 to 150,000 clones listed, around 90% were seen once. This TCR was sampled from a human donor who received an intestinal transplant. This chain connects TRBV19 to TRBJ1-2, with D tentatively TRBD1 (5 bases). The source material was unstimulated CD4+ T cells sorted from spleen or lymph node cells, sampled before intestinal transplant. CDR3 bases: TGTGCCAGTGCCCAGGGTCTTTATGGCTACACCTTC. This sequence encodes CASAQGLYGYTF.